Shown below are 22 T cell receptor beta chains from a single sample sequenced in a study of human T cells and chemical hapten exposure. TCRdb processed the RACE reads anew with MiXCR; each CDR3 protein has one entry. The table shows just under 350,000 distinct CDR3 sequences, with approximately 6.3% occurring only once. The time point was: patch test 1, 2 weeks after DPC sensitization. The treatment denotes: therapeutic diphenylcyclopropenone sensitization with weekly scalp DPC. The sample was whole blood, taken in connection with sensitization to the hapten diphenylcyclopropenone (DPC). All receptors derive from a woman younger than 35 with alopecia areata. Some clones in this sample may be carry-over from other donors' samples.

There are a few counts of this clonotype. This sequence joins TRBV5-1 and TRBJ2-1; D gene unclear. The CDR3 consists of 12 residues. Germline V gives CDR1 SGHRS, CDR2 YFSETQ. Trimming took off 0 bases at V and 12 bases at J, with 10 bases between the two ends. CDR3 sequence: CASSLEDGRQFF. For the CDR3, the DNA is TGCGCCAGCAGCTTGGAGGATGGTAGGCAGTTCTTC.

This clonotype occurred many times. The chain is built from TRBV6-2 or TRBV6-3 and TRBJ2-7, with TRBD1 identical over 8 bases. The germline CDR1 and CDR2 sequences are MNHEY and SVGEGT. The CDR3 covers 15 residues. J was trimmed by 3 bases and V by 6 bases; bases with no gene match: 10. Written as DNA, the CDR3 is TGTGCCAGCAGCCCAACGATTGACAGGGGCTACGAGCAGTACTTC. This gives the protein CASSPTIDRGYEQYF.

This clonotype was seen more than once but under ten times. In nucleotides, the CDR3 is TGTGCCAGCAGCTTAGATCCCGCAGGCAGCTATGGCTACACCTTC. Residues: CASSLDPAGSYGYTF. The V and J genes are TRBV11-2 and TRBJ1-2; D remains unclear. V was pared by 0 bases and J by 4 bases, with 12 bases between. The CDR3 is made up of 15 amino acids. CDR1 is SGHAT, CDR2 FQNNGV, per germline.

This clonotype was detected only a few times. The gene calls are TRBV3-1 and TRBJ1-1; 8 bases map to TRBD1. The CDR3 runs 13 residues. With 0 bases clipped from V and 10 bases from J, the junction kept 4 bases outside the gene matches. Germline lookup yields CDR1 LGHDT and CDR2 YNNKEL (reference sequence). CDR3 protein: CASSQDDRGRAFF. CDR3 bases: TGTGCCAGCAGCCAAGATGACAGGGGAAGAGCTTTCTTT.

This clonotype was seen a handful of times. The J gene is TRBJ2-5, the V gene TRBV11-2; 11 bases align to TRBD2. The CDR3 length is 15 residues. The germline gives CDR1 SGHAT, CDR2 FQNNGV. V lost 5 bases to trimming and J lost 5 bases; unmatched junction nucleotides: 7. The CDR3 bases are TGTGCCAGCAGCAATCCGACTAGCGGGGACGAGACCCAGTACTTC. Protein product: CASSNPTSGDETQYF. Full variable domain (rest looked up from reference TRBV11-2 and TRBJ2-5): EAGVAQSPRYKIIEKRQSVAFWCNPISGHATLYWYQQILGQGPKLLIQFQNNGVVDDSQLPKDRFSAERLKGVDSTLKIQPAKLEDSAVYLCASSNPTSGDETQYFGPGTRLLVL.

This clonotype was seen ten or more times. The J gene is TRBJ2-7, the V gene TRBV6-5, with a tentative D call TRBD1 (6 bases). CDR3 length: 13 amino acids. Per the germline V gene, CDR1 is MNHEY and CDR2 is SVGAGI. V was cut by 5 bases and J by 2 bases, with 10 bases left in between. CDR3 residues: CASSGPGAYEQYF. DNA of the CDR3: TGTGCCAGCAGTGGCCCAGGGGCCTACGAGCAGTACTTC.

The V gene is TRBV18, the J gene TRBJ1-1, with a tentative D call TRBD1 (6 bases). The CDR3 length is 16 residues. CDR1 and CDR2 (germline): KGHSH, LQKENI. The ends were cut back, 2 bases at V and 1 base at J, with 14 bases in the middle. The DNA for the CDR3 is TGTGCCAGCTCACCATCCCACAGGGTACCGAACACTGAAGCTTTCTTT. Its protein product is CASSPSHRVPNTEAFF. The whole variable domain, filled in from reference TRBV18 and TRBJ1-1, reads NAGVMQNPRHLVRRRGQEARLRCSPMKGHSHVYWYRQLPEEGLKFMVYLQKENIIDESGMPKERFSAEFPKEGPSILRIQQVVRGDSAAYFCASSPSHRVPNTEAFFGQGTRLTVV.

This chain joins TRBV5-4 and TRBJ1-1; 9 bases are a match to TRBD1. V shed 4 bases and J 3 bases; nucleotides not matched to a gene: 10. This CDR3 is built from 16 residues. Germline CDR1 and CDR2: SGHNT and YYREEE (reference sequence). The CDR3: CASSPSRDRADTEAFF. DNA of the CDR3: TGTGCCAGCAGCCCGTCCCGGGACAGGGCCGACACTGAAGCTTTCTTT.

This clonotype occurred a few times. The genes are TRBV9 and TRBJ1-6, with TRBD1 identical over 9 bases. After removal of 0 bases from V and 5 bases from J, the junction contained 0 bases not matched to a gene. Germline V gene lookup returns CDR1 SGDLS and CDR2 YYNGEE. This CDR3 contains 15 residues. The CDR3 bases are TGTGCCAGCAGCGTAGGACAGGGGGATAATTCACCCCTCCACTTT. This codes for CASSVGQGDNSPLHF.

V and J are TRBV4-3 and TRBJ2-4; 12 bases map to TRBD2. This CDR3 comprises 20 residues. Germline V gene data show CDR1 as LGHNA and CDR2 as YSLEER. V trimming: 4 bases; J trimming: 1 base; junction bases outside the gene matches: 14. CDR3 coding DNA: TGCGCCAGCAGCCGCATCCTAGCGGGGGGGCTTGATTCGGCCAAAAACATTCAGTACTTC. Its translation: CASSRILAGGLDSAKNIQYF.

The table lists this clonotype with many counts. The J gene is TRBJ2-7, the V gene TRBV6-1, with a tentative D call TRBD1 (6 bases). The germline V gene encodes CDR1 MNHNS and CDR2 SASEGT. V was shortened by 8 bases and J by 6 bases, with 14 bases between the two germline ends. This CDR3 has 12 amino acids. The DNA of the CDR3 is TGTGCCAGCTCCTTCGAGGGGGTCGAGCAGTACTTC. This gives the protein CASSFEGVEQYF.

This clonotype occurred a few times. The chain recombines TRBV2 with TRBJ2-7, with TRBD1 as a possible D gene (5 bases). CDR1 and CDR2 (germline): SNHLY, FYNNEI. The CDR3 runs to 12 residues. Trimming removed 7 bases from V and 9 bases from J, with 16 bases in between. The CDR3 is CASTPAGRRQYF. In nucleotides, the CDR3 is TGTGCCAGCACCCCCGCAGGGCGAAGGCAGTACTTC.

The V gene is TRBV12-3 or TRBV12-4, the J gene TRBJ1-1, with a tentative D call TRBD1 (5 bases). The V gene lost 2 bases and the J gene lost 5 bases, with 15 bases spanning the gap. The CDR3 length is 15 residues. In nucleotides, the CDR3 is TGTGCCAGCAGTTTAAGTTTTGAGGGGAGGACTGAAGCTTTCTTT. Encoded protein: CASSLSFEGRTEAFF.

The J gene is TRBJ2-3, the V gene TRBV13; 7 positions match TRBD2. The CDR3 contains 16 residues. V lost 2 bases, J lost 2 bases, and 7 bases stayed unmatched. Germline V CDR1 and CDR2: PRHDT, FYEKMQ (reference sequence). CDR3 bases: TGTGCCAGCAGCTTATGGGCCAGCGGGGTCACAGATACGCAGTATTTT. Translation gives CASSLWASGVTDTQYF.

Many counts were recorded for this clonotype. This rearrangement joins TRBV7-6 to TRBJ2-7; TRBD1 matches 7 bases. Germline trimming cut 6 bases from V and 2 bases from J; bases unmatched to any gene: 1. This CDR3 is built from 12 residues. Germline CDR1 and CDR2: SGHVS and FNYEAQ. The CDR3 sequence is CASSTGAYEQYF. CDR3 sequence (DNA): TGTGCCAGCAGTACAGGGGCCTACGAGCAGTACTTC.

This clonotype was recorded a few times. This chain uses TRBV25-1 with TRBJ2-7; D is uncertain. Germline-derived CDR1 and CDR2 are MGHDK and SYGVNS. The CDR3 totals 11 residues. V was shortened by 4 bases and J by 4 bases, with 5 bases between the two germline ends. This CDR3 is CASSAGYEQYF. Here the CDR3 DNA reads TGTGCCAGCAGTGCCGGGTACGAGCAGTACTTC.

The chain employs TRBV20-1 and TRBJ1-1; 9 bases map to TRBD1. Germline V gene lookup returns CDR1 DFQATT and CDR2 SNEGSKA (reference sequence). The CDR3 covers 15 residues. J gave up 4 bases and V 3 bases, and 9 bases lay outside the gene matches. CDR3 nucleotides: TGCAGTGCTAGTGGGGACAGGGAGGAAGTCACTGAAGCTTTCTTT. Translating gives CSASGDREEVTEAFF.

The CDR3 region is CASKTGGTDTQYF. CDR3 coding DNA: TGTGCCAGCAAGACAGGGGGCACAGATACGCAGTATTTT. V is TRBV2 and J is TRBJ2-3; TRBD1 aligns across 8 bases. CDR3 length equals 13 residues. Germline values: CDR1 SNHLY, CDR2 FYNNEI. Trimming cost V 7 bases and J 1 base; bases outside gene matches: 1.

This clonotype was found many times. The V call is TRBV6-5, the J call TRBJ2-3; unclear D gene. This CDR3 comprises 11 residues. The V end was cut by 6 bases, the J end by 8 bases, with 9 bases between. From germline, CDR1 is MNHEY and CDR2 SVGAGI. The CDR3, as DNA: TGTGCCAGCAGCCGGTATGGTACGCAGTATTTT. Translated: CASSRYGTQYF.

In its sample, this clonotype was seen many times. CDR3 region: CSANLVAGNTEAFF. The CDR3 nucleotides read TGCAGTGCTAATTTGGTGGCTGGAAACACTGAAGCTTTCTTT. This rearrangement joins TRBV20-1 to TRBJ1-1; D remains ambiguous. The CDR3 is 14 residues long. The germline gives CDR1 DFQATT, CDR2 SNEGSKA (reference sequence). V was clipped by 4 bases and J by 2 bases, with 14 bases between them.

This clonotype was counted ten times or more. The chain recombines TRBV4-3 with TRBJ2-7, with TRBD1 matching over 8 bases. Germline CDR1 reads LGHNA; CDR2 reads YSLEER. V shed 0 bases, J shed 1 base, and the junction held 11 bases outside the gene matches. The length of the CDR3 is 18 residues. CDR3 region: CASSQDLVPGTGSYEQYF. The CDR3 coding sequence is TGCGCCAGCAGCCAAGATCTGGTACCCGGGACAGGATCCTACGAGCAGTACTTC.

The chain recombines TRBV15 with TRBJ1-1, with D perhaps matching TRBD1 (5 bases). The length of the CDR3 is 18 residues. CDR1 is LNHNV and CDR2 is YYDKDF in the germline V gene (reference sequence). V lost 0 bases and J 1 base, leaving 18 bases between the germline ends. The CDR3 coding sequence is TGTGCCACCAGCAGAGATCCCGGTCTTTGGCAGGGGAACACTGAAGCTTTCTTT. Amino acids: CATSRDPGLWQGNTEAFF.